One sample yielded the 2 T cell receptor beta chains listed below, sequenced in a study of beta chain features in type 1 diabetes. The isolated RNA, all of it, was reverse transcribed, so expressed TCRB transcripts were what got sequenced. Sequencing used immunoSEQ multiplex PCR; TCRdb keeps in-frame clones, though not all of them. The sample shows around 430,000 clones, around 30% of them seen only once. What was sequenced was naive CD4+ T cells from blood. Source of these receptors: a man aged 18 to 29 in good health.

J is TRBJ2-4 and V is TRBV20-1; no definite D call. Germline CDR1 DFQATT, CDR2 SNEGSKA (reference sequence). This CDR3 contains 11 residues. Trimming took 7 bases from V and 14 from J, leaving 18 bases between them. The CDR3 protein is CSVKGTVREYF. CDR3 bases: TGCAGTGTTAAGGGTACAGTTCGGGAGTACTTC.

This clone was seen a handful of times. V and J are TRBV18 and TRBJ2-1; D might be TRBD2 (6 bases). This CDR3 contains 15 residues. Germline lookup yields CDR1 KGHSH and CDR2 LQKENI. V was cut by 0 bases and J by 2 bases, with 8 bases left in between. CDR3 amino acids: CASSPPGGAYNEQFF. The CDR3 nucleotides read TGTGCCAGCTCACCACCAGGCGGGGCCTACAATGAGCAGTTCTTC.